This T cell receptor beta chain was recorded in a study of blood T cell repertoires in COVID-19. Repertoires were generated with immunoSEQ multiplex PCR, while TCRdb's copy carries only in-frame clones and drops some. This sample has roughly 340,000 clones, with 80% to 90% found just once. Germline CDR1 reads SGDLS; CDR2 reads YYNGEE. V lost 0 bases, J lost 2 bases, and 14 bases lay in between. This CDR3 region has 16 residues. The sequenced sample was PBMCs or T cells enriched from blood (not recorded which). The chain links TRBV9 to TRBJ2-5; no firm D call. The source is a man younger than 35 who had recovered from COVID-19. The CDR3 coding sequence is TGTGCCAGCAGCGTAGATCCCCGCGGTACTCAAGAGACCCAGTACTTC. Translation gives CASSVDPRGTQETQYF.